These 8 T cell receptor beta chains originate from one sample sequenced in a study of T cells after yellow fever vaccination. In TCRdb, the 5' RACE reads were re-called with MiXCR into one record per CDR3 protein. Of approximately 300,000 distinct CDR3 sequences listed, approximately 12% are singletons. Sequencing used CD4+ T cells sorted from PBMCs, obtained 45 days after the yellow fever booster vaccination. Receptors originate from a man younger than 30 who received the YFV17D yellow fever vaccine.

This clonotype was recorded many times. V is TRBV12-3 or TRBV12-4 and J is TRBJ1-1, with D possibly TRBD1 on 5 matching bases. The CDR3 is made up of 15 amino acids. Trimming stripped 4 bases from V and 4 bases from J, with 16 bases between. The CDR3 bases are TGTGCCAGCAGTTCCCTGGTTGGGGGGTCCACTGAAGCTTTCTTT. Translating it yields CASSSLVGGSTEAFF.

This clonotype was found a few times. The chain has TRBV6-2 or TRBV6-3 and TRBJ2-2; TRBD2 matches at 7 bases. There are 14 residues in the CDR3. Unmatched junction bases numbered 5, after V lost 6 bases and J lost 4 bases. Per the germline V gene, CDR1 is MNHEY and CDR2 is SVGEGT. The CDR3 DNA reads as TGTGCCAGCAGGGGGGGGGTCTTCACCGGGGAGCTGTTTTTT. This translates into CASRGGVFTGELFF.

This clonotype was detected a few times. The chain uses TRBV5-1 and TRBJ1-1; maybe TRBD1 (6 bases). The CDR3 is 15 amino acids. Trimming left V 0 bases short and J 1 base short, with 10 bases between. Germline CDR1 SGHRS, CDR2 YFSETQ. Here the CDR3 reads CASSLVAGANTEAFF. CDR3 nucleotides: TGCGCCAGCAGCTTGGTGGCAGGGGCGAACACTGAAGCTTTCTTT.

The chain is built from TRBV5-1 and TRBJ1-2, with unresolved D. CDR3 length: 13 residues. The germline V and J ends were trimmed by 3 bases and 4 bases, with 10 bases remaining between them. The germline V gene has CDR1 SGHRS and CDR2 YFSETQ. The CDR3 DNA is TGCGCCAGCAGCTCCCGGAACACCTATGGCTACACCTTC. Translating it yields CASSSRNTYGYTF. Drawing the rest from reference TRBV5-1 and TRBJ1-2, the complete variable domain is KAGVTQTPRYLIKTRGQQVTLSCSPISGHRSVSWYQQTPGQGLQFLFEYFSETQRNKGNFPGRFSGRQFSNSRSEMNVSTLELGDSALYLCASSSRNTYGYTFGSGTRLTVV.

This clonotype was observed a handful of times. This chain joins TRBV4-2 and TRBJ2-5; D is undetermined. The germline CDR1 and CDR2 sequences are LGHNA and YNFKEQ. This CDR3 spans 13 amino acids. The V end was cut by 0 bases, the J end by 3 bases, with 5 bases between. CDR3 sequence reads: CASSQDRKETQYF. The CDR3 bases are TGTGCCAGCAGCCAAGATCGCAAAGAGACCCAGTACTTC.

The chain uses TRBV20-1 and TRBJ2-6; D not certain. Germline V gene data show CDR1 as DFQATT and CDR2 as SNEGSKA (reference sequence). The CDR3 totals 13 residues. V lost 6 bases and J lost 2, with 8 bases in between. The CDR3 bases are TGCAGTGCGGCTAACCCTGGGGCCAACGTCCTGACTTTC. This encodes CSAANPGANVLTF.

Only a few counts were recorded for this clonotype. This chain connects TRBV4-3 to TRBJ2-1; TRBD1 aligns across 11 bases. Per germline, CDR1 LGHNA and CDR2 YSLEER. The CDR3 totals 18 residues. The junction had 13 bases not matched to a gene; V was cut back by 0 bases and J by 9 bases. The CDR3 spells CASSQDPLGTGGRSEQFF. The CDR3, as DNA: TGCGCCAGCAGCCAAGATCCCCTAGGGACAGGGGGACGCAGTGAGCAGTTCTTC.

The chain recombines TRBV5-1 with TRBJ1-1, with 11 bases fitting TRBD1. CDR1 SGHRS and CDR2 YFSETQ come from the germline V gene. The CDR3 contains 17 residues. After removal of 2 bases from V and 4 bases from J, the junction contained 10 bases not matched to a gene. CDR3 sequence (DNA): TGCGCCAGCAGCTTTAACCGGGACAGGGGGTCGGTCACTGAAGCTTTCTTT. Translation gives CASSFNRDRGSVTEAFF.